A single sample gave rise to the 9 T cell receptor beta chains below, sequenced in a study of control samples from healthy donors and cancer patients. Sequencing was performed with immunoSEQ multiplex PCR; in TCRdb, only in-frame clones are kept and a portion is missing. The sample consists of around 150,000 clones, around 86% of them appearing once. Material for sequencing was blood. These receptors originate from a man younger than 40 in good health.

This rearrangement joins TRBV2 to TRBJ2-1; a weak D match, TRBD2 (6 bases). The CDR3 runs 11 residues. Trimming cost V 6 bases and J 9 bases, with 9 bases left between them. Germline CDR1 is SNHLY and CDR2 is FYNNEI. The CDR3 protein is CASRDGGEQFF. The DNA of the CDR3 is TGTGCCAGCAGGGACGGGGGTGAGCAGTTCTTC.

This clone was seen only once. This rearrangement joins TRBV28 to TRBJ1-2, with 9 bases identical to TRBD1. With V trimmed by 5 bases and J by 4 bases, 8 bases remained unmatched. This CDR3 has 15 amino acids. Germline CDR1 reads MDHEN; CDR2 reads SYDVKM. CDR3 amino acids: CASSPSDRGGYGYTF. The CDR3 DNA reads TGTGCCAGCAGTCCATCGGACAGGGGAGGCTATGGCTACACCTTC.

J is TRBJ1-5 and V is TRBV6-6; D is unclear. In germline, CDR1 is MNHNY, CDR2 SVGAGI (reference sequence). CDR3 length: 14 amino acids. Trimming removed 5 bases at V and 4 bases at J, with 12 bases between. For the CDR3, the DNA is TGTGCCAGCAGTCACATAGGTGGGAATCAGCCCCAGCATTTT. Translated: CASSHIGGNQPQHF.

The V gene is TRBV4-3, the J gene TRBJ1-2, with a possible D match to TRBD1 (5 bases). CDR1 and CDR2 (germline): LGHNA, YSLEER. This CDR3 contains 15 residues. Trimming left V 1 base short and J 7 bases short, with 16 bases between. The CDR3 region has the DNA TGCGCCAGCAGCCAAGCCCTCGGGGGATCGGTTGGCTACACCTTC. Protein sequence: CASSQALGGSVGYTF.

This clone occurred once. V gene TRBV19 combines with J gene TRBJ1-5; 8 bases are shared with TRBD1. The CDR3 runs to 14 residues. V lost 7 bases to trimming and J lost 5 bases; unmatched junction nucleotides: 7. Per the germline V gene, CDR1 is LNHDA and CDR2 is SQIVND (reference sequence). CDR3 DNA: TGTGCCAGTAATCTGCAGGGGGCGCATCAGCCCCAGCATTTT. Its translation is CASNLQGAHQPQHF.

This chain joins TRBV6-5 and TRBJ1-4; a weak D match, TRBD1 (5 bases). The CDR3 sequence is 14 residues long. Germline lookup yields CDR1 MNHEY and CDR2 SVGAGI. V shed 6 bases and J shed 6 bases, with 14 bases lying between them. The CDR3 loop reads CASSPAGVHEKLFF. The CDR3 DNA reads TGTGCCAGCAGCCCCGCGGGGGTCCATGAAAAACTGTTTTTT.

V and J are TRBV4-2 and TRBJ2-3; no clear D gene. The length of the CDR3 is 13 residues. Germline CDR1 LGHNA, CDR2 YNFKEQ. V lost 1 base and J lost 2, with 4 bases in between. The CDR3 region is CASSQAATDTQYF. As DNA, the CDR3 is TGTGCCAGCAGCCAAGCGGCCACAGATACGCAGTATTTT.

This sequence joins TRBV11-3 and TRBJ1-1, with a possible D match to TRBD1 (5 bases). The CDR3 runs 18 residues. The V and J ends lost 1 base and 0 bases respectively, with 18 bases between them. Germline V lookup: CDR1 SGHNT, CDR2 YENEEA. The CDR3 nucleotides read TGTGCCAGCAGCTTAGGTCCGGGACCCCTATCATTGAACACTGAAGCTTTCTTT. Protein sequence: CASSLGPGPLSLNTEAFF.

This rearrangement joins TRBV9 to TRBJ1-2; no clear D gene. The CDR3 totals 16 residues. The germline V and J ends were trimmed by 0 bases and 4 bases, with 16 bases remaining between them. Germline V gene lookup returns CDR1 SGDLS and CDR2 YYNGEE. In DNA form, the CDR3 reads TGTGCCAGCAGCGTAGGAGGGAGTTCTCTCCTCTATGGCTACACCTTC. This codes for CASSVGGSSLLYGYTF.